This T cell receptor (beta chain) is from a study of blood T cell repertoires in COVID-19. Study as a whole: The United States, Italy and Spain provided the acute and convalescent COVID-19 samples. PBMCs, B-cell-depleted T cells, or T cells provided the cDNA or gDNA that made up the material.

Germline assignment: CDR1 SGHDT and CDR2 YYEEEE. The V and J ends lost 5 bases and 7 bases respectively, with 21 bases between them. The CDR3 has 16 residues. In the authors' workflow: Amplified reference gene primers provided the basis for estimating nucleated cell counts. The assay was immunoSEQ multiplex PCR, and TCRdb's table has in-frame clones only and misses some. V, J and clone size are taken as reported in that table, and D and trimming were inferred from the DNA itself. The sample has 55,000 to 70,000 clones, around 83% seen once. The chain carries TRBV5-6 and TRBJ1-4, with a tentative D call TRBD1 (5 bases). This TCR derives from a man in his forties or fifties with acute or convalescent COVID-19. Source material: peripheral blood. The CDR3 loop is CASSYGHRTWFEKLFF. The CDR3 DNA is TGTGCCAGCAGTTATGGCCACAGGACATGGTTTGAAAAACTGTTTTTT.